The clone carrying this T cell receptor (beta chain) has at least ten counts. The antigen remains unidentified. Unmatched junction bases numbered 11, after V lost 6 bases and J lost 3 bases. The length of the CDR3 is 16 residues. These data originate in a study of CD8+CD57+ T cells in acquired aplastic anemia. Study in general: The mean DNA yield obtained from sorted CD4+ and CD8+ cells came to around 3 ug. Healthy donors had, on average, about 9.9 million reads for their CD4+ cells. General study points: No significant difference in CD8+ Simpson's diversity was found between patients and controls. Overlapping CD8+ CDR3 repertoires of patients and controls contained approximately 29 shared sequences.

Profiling of TCR beta VDJ combinations and CDR3 sequences used genomic DNA as template. One entry per CDR3 protein, called by TCRdb with MiXCR from the reads. The profile covers 130,000 or so distinct CDR3 sequences, with 41% appearing a single time and roughly 8.1% taken by the ten largest. The TCR originated in a human donor in good health, serving as a control. The chain combines TRBV12-3 or TRBV12-4 with TRBJ2-1; the match to TRBD2 covers 7 bases. The material sequenced was sorted CD4+, CD8+, or CD8+CD57+ T cells (not recorded which) from PBMCs. For the CDR3, the DNA is TGTGCCAGCAGCTCGAGGTTAGCGGGCCTCTACAATGAGCAGTTCTTC. Translated, it gives CASSSRLAGLYNEQFF.